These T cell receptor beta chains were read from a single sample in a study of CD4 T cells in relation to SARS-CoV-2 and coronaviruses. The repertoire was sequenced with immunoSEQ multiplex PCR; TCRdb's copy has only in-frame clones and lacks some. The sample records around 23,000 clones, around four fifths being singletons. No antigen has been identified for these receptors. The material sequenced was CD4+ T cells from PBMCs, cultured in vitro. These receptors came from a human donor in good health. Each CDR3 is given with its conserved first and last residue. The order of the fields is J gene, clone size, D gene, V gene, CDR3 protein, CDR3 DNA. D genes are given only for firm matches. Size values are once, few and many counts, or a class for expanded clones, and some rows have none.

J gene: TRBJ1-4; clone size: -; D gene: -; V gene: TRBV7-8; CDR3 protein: CASSLSTDEKLFF; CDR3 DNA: TGTGCCAGCAGCCTCTCGACAGATGAAAAACTGTTTTTT
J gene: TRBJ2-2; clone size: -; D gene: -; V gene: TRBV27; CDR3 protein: CASTKFDSTAGELFF; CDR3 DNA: TGTGCCAGCACCAAATTCGACAGTACCGCCGGGGAGCTGTTTTTT
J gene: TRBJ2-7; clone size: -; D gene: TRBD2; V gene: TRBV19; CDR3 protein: CASSSRALAGGHGEQYF; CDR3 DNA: TGTGCCAGTAGTTCCAGGGCACTAGCGGGAGGGCACGGCGAGCAGTACTTC
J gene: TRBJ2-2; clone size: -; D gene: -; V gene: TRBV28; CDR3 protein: CASSGSVMYAGELFF; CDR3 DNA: TGTGCCAGCAGCGGTTCTGTAATGTACGCCGGGGAGCTGTTTTTT
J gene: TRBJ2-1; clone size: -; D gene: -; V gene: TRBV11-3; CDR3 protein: CASSLGRGTQLKQFF; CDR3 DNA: TGTGCCAGCAGCTTAGGCCGAGGGACCCAGCTTAAGCAGTTCTTC
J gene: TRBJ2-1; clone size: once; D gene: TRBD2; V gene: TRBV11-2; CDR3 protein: CASSLDRGLAGETEQFF; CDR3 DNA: TGTGCCAGCAGCTTAGATCGGGGACTAGCGGGAGAAACTGAGCAGTTCTTC
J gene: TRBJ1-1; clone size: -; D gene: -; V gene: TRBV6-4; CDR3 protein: CASRRGTDTEAFF; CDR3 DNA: TGTGCCAGCAGACGAGGGACCGACACTGAAGCTTTCTTT
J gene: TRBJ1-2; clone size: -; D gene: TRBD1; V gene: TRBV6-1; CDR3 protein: CASSEVRGQGGYTF; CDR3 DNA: TGTGCCAGCAGTGAAGTTAGGGGGCAGGGTGGCTACACCTTC
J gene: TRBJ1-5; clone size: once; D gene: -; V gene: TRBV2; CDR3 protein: CASSFSGISNQPQHF; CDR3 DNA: TGTGCCAGCAGTTTTTCGGGGATTAGCAATCAGCCCCAGCATTTT
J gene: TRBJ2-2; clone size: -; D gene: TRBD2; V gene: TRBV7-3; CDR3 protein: CASSKREANTGELFF; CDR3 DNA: TGTGCCAGCAGCAAGCGGGAGGCGAACACCGGGGAGCTGTTTTTT
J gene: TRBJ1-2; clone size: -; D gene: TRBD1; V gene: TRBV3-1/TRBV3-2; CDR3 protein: CASSPLSGTVYF; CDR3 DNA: TGTGCCAGCAGCCCCCTAAGCGGGACAGTTTACTTC
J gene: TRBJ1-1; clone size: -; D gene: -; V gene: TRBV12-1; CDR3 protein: CASSSPGCWNTEAFF; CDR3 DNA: TGTGCCAGCAGCTCCCCAGGCTGCTGGAACACTGAAGCTTTCTTT
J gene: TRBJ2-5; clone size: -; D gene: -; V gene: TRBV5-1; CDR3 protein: CASSLEGETQYF; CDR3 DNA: TGCGCCAGCAGCTTGGAGGGAGAGACCCAGTACTTC
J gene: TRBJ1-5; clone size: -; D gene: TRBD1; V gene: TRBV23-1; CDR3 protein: CASRPKGGACNQPQHF; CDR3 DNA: TGCGCCAGCAGGCCCAAAGGGGGCGCCTGCAATCAGCCCCAGCATTTT
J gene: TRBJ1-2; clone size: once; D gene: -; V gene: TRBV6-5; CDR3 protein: CASSLGRAYGYTF; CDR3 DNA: TGTGCCAGCAGCTTGGGACGGGCCTATGGCTACACCTTC
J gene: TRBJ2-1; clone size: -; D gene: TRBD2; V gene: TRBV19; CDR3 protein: CASSGGLARNEQFF; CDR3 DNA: TGTGCCAGTAGTGGGGGACTAGCGAGGAATGAGCAGTTCTTC
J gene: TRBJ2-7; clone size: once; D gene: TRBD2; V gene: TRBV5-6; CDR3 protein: CASSLRLAGVSYEQYF; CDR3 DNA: TGTGCCAGCAGCTTGAGGCTAGCGGGAGTCTCCTACGAGCAGTACTTC
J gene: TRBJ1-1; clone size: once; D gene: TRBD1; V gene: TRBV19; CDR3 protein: CASSLYRGSTEAFF; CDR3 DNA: TGTGCCAGTAGTCTGTACAGGGGCAGCACTGAAGCTTTCTTT
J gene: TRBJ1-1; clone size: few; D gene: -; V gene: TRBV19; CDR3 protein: CASSTTSYTEAFF; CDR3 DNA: TGTGCCAGTAGTACCACCAGCTACACTGAAGCTTTCTTT
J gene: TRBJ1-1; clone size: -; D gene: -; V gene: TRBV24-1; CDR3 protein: CATSEGAMNTEAFF; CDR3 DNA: TGTGCCACCAGTGAGGGGGCGATGAACACTGAAGCTTTCTTT
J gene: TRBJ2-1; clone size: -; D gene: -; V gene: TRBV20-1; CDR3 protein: CSASVTETLSEQFF; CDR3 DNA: TGCAGTGCTAGTGTAACAGAGACCCTTAGTGAGCAGTTCTTC
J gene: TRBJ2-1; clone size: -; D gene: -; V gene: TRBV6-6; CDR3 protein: CASSYSRVYNEQFF; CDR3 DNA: TGTGCCAGCAGTTACTCGCGGGTCTACAATGAGCAGTTCTTC
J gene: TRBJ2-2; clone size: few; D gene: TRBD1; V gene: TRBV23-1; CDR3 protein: CASSQAGTGDTGELFF; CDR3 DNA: TGCGCCAGCAGTCAGGCCGGGACAGGGGACACCGGGGAGCTGTTTTTT
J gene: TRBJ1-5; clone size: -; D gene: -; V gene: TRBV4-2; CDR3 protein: CASSHSVGNQPQHF; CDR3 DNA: TGTGCCAGCAGCCATTCGGTAGGGAATCAGCCCCAGCATTTT
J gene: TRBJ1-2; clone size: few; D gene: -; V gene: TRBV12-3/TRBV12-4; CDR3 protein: CASSLAGKYGYTF; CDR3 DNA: TGTGCCAGCAGTTTGGCAGGGAAGTATGGCTACACCTTC
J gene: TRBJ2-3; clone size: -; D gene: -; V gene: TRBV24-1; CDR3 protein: CATSDPLDPREDTQYF; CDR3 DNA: TGTGCCACCAGTGACCCGTTAGACCCCAGGGAAGATACGCAGTATTTT
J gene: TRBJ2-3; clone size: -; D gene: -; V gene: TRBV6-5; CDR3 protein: CASRRVSPVTDTQYF; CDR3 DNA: TGTGCCAGCAGGCGGGTCTCGCCTGTCACAGATACGCAGTATTTT
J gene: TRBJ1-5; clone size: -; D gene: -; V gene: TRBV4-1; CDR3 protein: CASSQGLIGLASNQPQHF; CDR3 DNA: TGCGCCAGCAGCCAAGGGCTTATTGGACTGGCTAGCAATCAGCCCCAGCATTTT
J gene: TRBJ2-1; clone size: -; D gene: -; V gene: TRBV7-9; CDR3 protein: CASSPTQGSSYNEQFF; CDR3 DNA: TGTGCCAGCAGCCCGACTCAGGGAAGCTCCTACAATGAGCAGTTCTTC
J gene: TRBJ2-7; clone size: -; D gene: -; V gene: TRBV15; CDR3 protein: CATSRERVYEQYF; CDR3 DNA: TGTGCCACCAGCAGAGAAAGGGTTTACGAGCAGTACTTC
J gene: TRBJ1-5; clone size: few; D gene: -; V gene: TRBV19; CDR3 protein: CASSTAGGNQPQHF; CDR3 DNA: TGTGCCAGTAGTACGGCAGGGGGCAATCAGCCCCAGCATTTT
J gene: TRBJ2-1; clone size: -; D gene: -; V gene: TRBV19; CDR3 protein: CASSIKGVDYNEQFF; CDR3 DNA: TGTGCCAGTAGTATAAAGGGGGTGGATTACAATGAGCAGTTCTTC
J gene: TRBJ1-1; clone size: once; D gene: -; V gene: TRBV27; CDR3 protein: CASSPGGWGGETEAFF; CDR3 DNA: TGTGCCAGCAGTCCCGGTGGGTGGGGGGGTGAGACTGAAGCTTTCTTT
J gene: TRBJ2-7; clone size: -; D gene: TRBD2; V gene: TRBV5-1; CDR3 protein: CASSLDAGGYEQYF; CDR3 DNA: TGCGCCAGCAGCTTGGATGCGGGAGGGTACGAGCAGTACTTC
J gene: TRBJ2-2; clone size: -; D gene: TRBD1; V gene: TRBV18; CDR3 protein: CASSPRDRGETGELFF; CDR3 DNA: TGTGCCAGCTCACCCCGGGACAGGGGCGAGACCGGGGAGCTGTTTTTT
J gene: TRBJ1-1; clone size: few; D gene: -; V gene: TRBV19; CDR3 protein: CASSQPFAENTEAFF; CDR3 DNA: TGTGCCAGTAGTCAACCCTTCGCCGAAAACACTGAAGCTTTCTTT
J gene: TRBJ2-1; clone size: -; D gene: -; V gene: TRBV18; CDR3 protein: CASSPLPLSEGYNEQFF; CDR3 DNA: TGTGCCAGCTCACCACTGCCCCTCAGCGAAGGCTACAATGAGCAGTTCTTC
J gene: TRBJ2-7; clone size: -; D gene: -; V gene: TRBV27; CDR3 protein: CASSFSTGGLSYEQYF; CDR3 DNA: TGTGCCAGCAGTTTCTCAACCGGGGGTCTCTCCTACGAGCAGTACTTC
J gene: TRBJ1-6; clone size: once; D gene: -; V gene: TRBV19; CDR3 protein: CASSGTENSPLHF; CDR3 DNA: TGTGCCAGTAGTGGTACAGAAAATTCACCCCTCCACTTT
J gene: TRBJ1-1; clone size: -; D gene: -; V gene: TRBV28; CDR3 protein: CASSFPQTNTEAFF; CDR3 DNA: TGTGCCAGCAGTTTCCCACAGACGAACACTGAAGCTTTCTTT
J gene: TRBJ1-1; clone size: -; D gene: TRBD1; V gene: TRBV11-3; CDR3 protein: CASSRQGDTEAFF; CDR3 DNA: TGTGCCAGCAGCCGACAGGGGGACACTGAAGCTTTCTTT
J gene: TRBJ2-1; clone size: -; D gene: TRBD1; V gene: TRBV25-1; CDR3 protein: CASSGRRGRDRDYNEQFF; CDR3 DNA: TGTGCCAGCAGTGGACGACGGGGCCGGGACAGAGATTACAATGAGCAGTTCTTC
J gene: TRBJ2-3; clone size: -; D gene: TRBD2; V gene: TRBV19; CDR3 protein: CASSNWGREADTQYF; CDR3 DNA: TGTGCCAGTAGTAATTGGGGTCGGGAGGCAGATACGCAGTATTTT
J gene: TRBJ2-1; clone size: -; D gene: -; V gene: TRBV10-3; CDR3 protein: CAISESGNEQFF; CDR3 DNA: TGTGCCATCAGTGAGTCGGGGAATGAGCAGTTCTTC
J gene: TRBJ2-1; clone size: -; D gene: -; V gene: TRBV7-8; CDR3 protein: CASSLNRGNRVQFF; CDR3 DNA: TGTGCCAGCAGCTTAAATAGGGGCAACAGGGTGCAGTTCTTC
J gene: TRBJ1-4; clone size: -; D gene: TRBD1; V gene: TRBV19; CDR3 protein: CASGTGHNEKLFF; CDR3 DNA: TGTGCCAGTGGGACAGGTCATAATGAAAAACTGTTTTTT
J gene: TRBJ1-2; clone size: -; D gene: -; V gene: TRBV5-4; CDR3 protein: CASSLPGYGYTF; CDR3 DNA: TGTGCCAGCAGTCTCCCCGGCTATGGCTACACCTTC
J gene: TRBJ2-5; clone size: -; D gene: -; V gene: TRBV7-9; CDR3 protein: CASRWAQETQYF; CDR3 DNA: TGTGCCTCAAGGTGGGCCCAAGAGACCCAGTACTTC